A single sample is the source of the 13 T cell receptor beta chains below, sequenced in a study of cytomegalovirus exposure and HLA in healthy donors. The primer mix had 60 Vbeta and 13 Jbeta primers. The assay was immunoSEQ multiplex PCR, and TCRdb's table has in-frame clones only and misses some. The profile covers some 150,000 clones, with about 74% appearing a single time and about 2% taken by the ten largest. The source material was PBMCs. These receptors were obtained from a woman between 40 and 50 years old in good health and CMV-seronegative.

This clone was seen a handful of times. The rearrangement joins TRBV4-1 to TRBJ2-1, with no clear D. Trimming shortened V by 0 bases and J by 6 bases, and 9 bases separated the two germline ends. This CDR3 contains 14 residues. CDR1 and CDR2 from the germline V gene are MGHRA and YSYEKL. In DNA, the CDR3 is TGCGCCAGCAGCCAAGATGCCTACCTCAATGAGCAGTTCTTC. It translates to CASSQDAYLNEQFF.

The chain links TRBV4-2 to TRBJ2-2; D may be TRBD2 (6 bases). V was trimmed by 3 bases and J by 6 bases, leaving 11 bases between them. CDR3 size: 14 residues. From germline, CDR1 is LGHNA and CDR2 YNFKEQ. CDR3 amino acids: CASSQGGEPGELFF. Written as DNA, the CDR3 is TGTGCCAGCAGCCAGGGGGGTGAGCCCGGGGAGCTGTTTTTT.

The chain couples TRBV6-1 to TRBJ1-5; D remains unclear. This CDR3 is built from 15 residues. With 0 bases removed from V and 10 bases from J, the gap between germline ends came to 16 bases. Germline V lookup: CDR1 MNHNS, CDR2 SASEGT. The CDR3: CASSEAGRQSGPQHF. CDR3 DNA sequence: TGTGCCAGCAGTGAAGCTGGGAGGCAATCGGGTCCCCAGCATTTT.

The V call is TRBV5-1, the J call TRBJ1-2; the match to TRBD1 covers 8 bases. This CDR3 has 14 residues. Unmatched junction bases numbered 9, after V lost 4 bases and J lost 7 bases. Looked up from germline, CDR1 is SGHRS and CDR2 is YFSETQ. CDR3 sequence: CASSKDRELAGYTF. CDR3 nucleotide sequence: TGCGCCAGCAGCAAGGACAGGGAACTTGCTGGCTACACCTTC.

Concerning this clone: The germline gene is not matched at one end of the junction; a read error may be the cause. The genes are TRBV7-9 and TRBJ2-5, with 12 positions matching TRBD2. The germline gives CDR1 SEHNR, CDR2 FQNEAQ (reference sequence). This CDR3 spans 16 amino acids. CDR3 DNA: TGTTCCAGCAGCTTACCGGCTAGCGGGGGGGCAGAGACCCAGTACTTC. As protein: CSSSLPASGGAETQYF.

The rearrangement uses TRBV6-6 and TRBJ2-5; perhaps TRBD2 as D (7 bases). Gene TRBJ2-7 matches the end of the DNA better, so the J call may be wrong. Germline lookup yields CDR1 MNHNY and CDR2 SVGAGI (reference sequence). The CDR3 contains 15 residues. CDR3 residues: CASSYRGGFTYEQYF. CDR3 coding DNA: TGTGCCAGCAGTTACAGGGGGGGATTCACCTACGAGCAGTACTTC.

J is TRBJ2-7 and V is TRBV2; 12 nucleotides match TRBD1. CDR1 and CDR2 from the germline V gene are SNHLY and FYNNEI. With V trimmed by 6 bases and J by 5 bases, 8 bases remained unmatched. CDR3 size: 15 residues. The CDR3: CASRAGQGARDEQYF. The CDR3 region has the DNA TGTGCCAGCAGAGCGGGACAGGGGGCTCGGGACGAGCAGTACTTC. Looking up the rest from reference TRBV2 and TRBJ2-7 gives the full variable domain: EPEVTQTPSHQVTQMGQEVILRCVPISNHLYFYWYRQILGQKVEFLVSFYNNEISEKSEIFDDQFSVERPDGSNFTLKIRSTKLEDSAMYFCASRAGQGARDEQYFGPGTRLTVT.

The chain has TRBV4-1 and TRBJ2-7; 9 positions agree with TRBD1. There are 12 residues in the CDR3. Germline V gene lookup returns CDR1 MGHRA and CDR2 YSYEKL. J lost 6 bases, V lost 4 bases, and 1 base had no gene match. CDR3 in amino acids: CASSPDRGEQYF. In DNA form, the CDR3 reads TGCGCCAGCAGCCCGGACAGGGGCGAGCAGTACTTC.

The chain is built from TRBV2 and TRBJ1-5; TRBD1 matches at 11 bases. Trimming at V came to 6 bases and at J to 7 bases, leaving 2 bases not matched to a gene. This CDR3 spans 13 amino acids. Germline CDR1 is SNHLY and CDR2 is FYNNEI. CDR3 nucleotide sequence: TGTGCCAGCAGGGGACAGGGGGGCCAGCCCCAGCATTTT. Translation: CASRGQGGQPQHF.

The rearrangement joins TRBV6-5 to TRBJ1-4; 9 bases map to TRBD1. The germline gives CDR1 MNHEY, CDR2 SVGAGI. The CDR3 extends over 16 amino acids. With V trimmed by 2 bases and J by 0 bases, 1 base remained unmatched. This CDR3 reads CASSYDRGATNEKLFF. The CDR3 DNA follows: TGTGCCAGCAGTTACGACAGGGGGGCAACTAATGAAAAACTGTTTTTT.

This clone was recorded once. The chain employs TRBV7-6 and TRBJ2-1, with D possibly TRBD2 on 7 matching bases. There are 18 residues in the CDR3. The V end lost 3 bases, the J end lost 4 bases, and 22 bases lay between the germline ends. The germline gives CDR1 SGHVS, CDR2 FNYEAQ. For the CDR3, the DNA is TGTGCCAGCAGCTTTCCTGTGGGGGGGCGAGATGGGTACAATGAGCAGTTCTTC. Its translation is CASSFPVGGRDGYNEQFF. Together with reference TRBV7-6 and TRBJ2-1, the CDR3 gives the full variable domain: GAGVSQSPRYKVTKRGQDVALRCDPISGHVSLYWYRQALGQGPEFLTYFNYEAQQDKSGLPNDRFSAERPEGSISTLTIQRTEQRDSAMYRCASSFPVGGRDGYNEQFFGPGTRLTVL.

J is TRBJ1-5 and V is TRBV18, with D possibly being TRBD1 (6 bases). Germline V lookup: CDR1 KGHSH, CDR2 LQKENI. The CDR3 consists of 16 residues. With 2 bases removed from V and 7 bases from J, the gap between germline ends came to 18 bases. The CDR3 here is CASSPGPGALKQPQHF. CDR3 coding DNA: TGTGCCAGCTCACCAGGCCCAGGGGCTTTGAAACAGCCCCAGCATTTT.

The V gene is TRBV27, the J gene TRBJ1-2; TRBD1 aligns across 7 bases. CDR1 and CDR2 from the germline V gene are MNHEY and SMNVEV (reference sequence). This CDR3 is built from 14 residues. Trimming took 3 bases from V and 6 from J; bases not matched to a gene: 7. Here the CDR3 reads CASSFRGISNGYTF. The CDR3 DNA reads TGTGCCAGCAGTTTCAGGGGGATTTCGAATGGCTACACCTTC.